This T cell receptor (beta chain) was retrieved from a study of regulatory T cells in long-lasting Graves disease. This CDR3 is built from 11 residues. V shed 8 bases and J shed 3 bases, with 11 bases lying between them. The germline V gene has CDR1 GTSNPN and CDR2 SVGIG (reference sequence). The authors built TCR beta libraries using iRepertoire HTBI primers and Arm-PCR of CDR3 regions. From the multiplex PCR reads, TCRdb called clonotypes with MiXCR, one entry per CDR3 protein. The repertoire consists of about 240,000 distinct CDR3 sequences, with around 20% occurring once and the leading ten covering roughly 13%. Noted time point: newly diagnosed GD, antithyroid drugs for less than 3 months. With RNA extracted from PBMCs as input, the TCR library was made.

This clonotype originated in a female donor with Graves disease. V gene TRBV30 combines with J gene TRBJ2-7; tentatively, D is TRBD1 or TRBD2 (5 bases each). Sequencing used peripheral blood mononuclear cells (PBMCs), obtained at new diagnosis, from a patient treated with antithyroid drugs. CDR3 region: CAGTAYYEQYF. The CDR3 DNA sequence: TGTGCCGGGACGGCTTACTACGAGCAGTACTTC.